These 23 T cell receptor beta chains came from one sample sequenced in a study of T cell responses to AZD1222 COVID-19 vaccine. Libraries were prepared by immunoSEQ multiplex PCR; TCRdb keeps only in-frame clonotypes and omits some of them. Of approximately 73,000 clones listed, about 82% are singletons. Sequencing used peripheral blood, obtained on day 0 of AZD1222 vaccination. The origin of the receptors is an adult in good health.

The chain links TRBV11-2 to TRBJ1-2; no clear D gene. V dropped 0 bases and J dropped 4 bases, with 15 bases sitting between them. CDR1 is SGHAT, CDR2 FQNNGV, per germline. The CDR3 sequence is 16 residues long. CDR3 in amino acids: CASSLDLGQTAYGYTF. CDR3 nucleotides: TGTGCCAGCAGCTTAGATCTAGGGCAGACCGCCTATGGCTACACCTTC.

This clone came up once. V and J are TRBV7-9 and TRBJ1-4; D possibly corresponds to TRBD1 (5 bases). V was trimmed by 5 bases and J by 8 bases, leaving 24 bases between them. From germline, CDR1 is SEHNR and CDR2 FQNEAQ (reference sequence). The CDR3 spans 17 residues. CDR3 sequence: CASSPRGPGVVEEKLFF. The CDR3 bases are TGTGCCAGCAGCCCGCGGGGCCCGGGAGTAGTGGAGGAAAAACTGTTTTTT.

V is TRBV7-9 and J is TRBJ2-2; D is perhaps TRBD1 (5 bases). V was trimmed by 5 bases and J by 5 bases, leaving 12 bases between them. CDR1 and CDR2 (germline): SEHNR, FQNEAQ (reference sequence). The CDR3 has 14 amino acids. CDR3 in DNA: TGTGCCAGCAGCCCAAAGGGGCGAACCGGGGAGCTGTTTTTT. Amino acid sequence: CASSPKGRTGELFF.

The rearrangement uses TRBV3-1 (or the pseudogene TRBV3-2) and TRBJ1-5, with D unclear. The CDR3 length is 16 residues. Trimming stripped 4 bases from V and 5 bases from J, with 18 bases between. Germline values: CDR1 LGHDT, CDR2 YNNKEL (reference sequence). The CDR3 region is CASSLFRRGMHQPQHF. For the CDR3, the DNA is TGTGCCAGCAGCCTCTTCCGACGGGGTATGCATCAGCCCCAGCATTTT.

The chain joins TRBV7-3 to TRBJ2-7; TRBD1 matches at 8 bases. The ends lost 1 base at V and 2 bases at J; junction bases unmatched: 4. Germline V CDR1 and CDR2: SGHTA, FQGTGA. There are 15 residues in the CDR3. DNA of the CDR3: TGTGCCAGCAGCTTAAGCAGGGGGCGCCCCTACGAGCAGTACTTC. It specifies CASSLSRGRPYEQYF.

This chain joins TRBV27 and TRBJ1-2; no reliable D call. The CDR3 covers 16 residues. Germline V gives CDR1 MNHEY, CDR2 SMNVEV (reference sequence). V was pared by 5 bases and J by 2 bases, with 18 bases between. The CDR3 here is CASSTLTDRINYGYTF. DNA for the CDR3: TGTGCCAGCAGTACCCTCACAGACCGAATCAACTATGGCTACACCTTC.

The genes are TRBV11-3 and TRBJ1-4, with D possibly being TRBD1 (5 bases). The V end was cut by 5 bases, the J end by 12 bases, with 16 bases between. This CDR3 spans 13 amino acids. Per the germline V gene, CDR1 is SGHNT and CDR2 is YENEEA. This CDR3 is CASSPTTGGELFF. The CDR3 coding sequence is TGTGCCAGCAGCCCTACGACCGGAGGGGAACTGTTTTTT.

The genes are TRBV10-3 and TRBJ1-5; no clear D. Germline CDR1 reads ENHRY; CDR2 reads SYGVKD. The CDR3 totals 13 residues. Trimming left V 4 bases short and J 7 bases short, with 11 bases between. CDR3 nucleotides: TGTGCCATCAGTGTCGCCCGGGAGCAGCCCCAGCATTTT. This translates into CAISVAREQPQHF.

This chain joins TRBV27 and TRBJ2-1; 10 bases are shared with TRBD2. The CDR3 loop spans 17 amino acids. CDR1 MNHEY and CDR2 SMNVEV come from the germline V gene (reference sequence). The V and J ends lost 5 bases and 5 bases, in that order; junction bases with no gene match: 12. The DNA of the CDR3 is TGTGCCAGCAGTCCTGGTATGGGACTAGCGAGAGACAATGAGCAGTTCTTC. Translating gives CASSPGMGLARDNEQFF.

V is TRBV2 and J is TRBJ1-2; D remains ambiguous. V gave up 6 bases and J gave up 3 bases, with 5 bases separating them. This CDR3 has 11 residues. CDR1 and CDR2 (germline): SNHLY, FYNNEI. The CDR3 spells CASSYDYGYTF. The CDR3 region has the DNA TGTGCCAGCAGCTACGACTATGGCTACACCTTC.

This sequence joins TRBV2 and TRBJ1-2; TRBD1 agrees at 9 bases. This CDR3 spans 14 amino acids. V gave up 2 bases and J gave up 8 bases; unmatched junction bases: 6. Germline-derived CDR1 and CDR2 are SNHLY and FYNNEI. CDR3: CASSETGGSGGYTF. The CDR3 DNA reads TGTGCCAGCAGTGAAACAGGGGGCTCAGGGGGCTACACCTTC.

This chain joins TRBV12-3 or TRBV12-4 and TRBJ2-3; perhaps TRBD2 as D (5 bases). There are 13 residues in the CDR3. Trimming took off 6 bases at V and 4 bases at J, with 11 bases between the two ends. The CDR3 is CASRPQRADTQYF. CDR3 coding DNA: TGTGCCAGCAGGCCACAGAGGGCAGATACGCAGTATTTT.

The chain employs TRBV27 and TRBJ1-4; 10 bases agree with TRBD1. The germline V gene has CDR1 MNHEY and CDR2 SMNVEV (reference sequence). The CDR3 loop spans 15 amino acids. J gave up 4 bases and V 5 bases, and 4 bases lay outside the gene matches. Here the CDR3 DNA reads TGTGCCAGCAGTCCCGGACAGGGGGGTAATGAAAAACTGTTTTTT. Residues: CASSPGQGGNEKLFF.

CDR3 bases: TGTGCCAGCAGTGAAGCAGGGACAAGAATGAACACTGAAGCTTTCTTT. Protein sequence: CASSEAGTRMNTEAFF. The rearrangement links TRBV6-1 to TRBJ1-1; maybe TRBD1 (6 bases). CDR1 is MNHNS, CDR2 SASEGT, per germline. V was trimmed by 0 bases and J by 0 bases, leaving 11 bases between them. This CDR3 region has 16 residues.

This chain links TRBV19 with TRBJ2-1, with D possibly called TRBD1 or TRBD2 (5 bases each). Trimming removed 1 base at V and 8 bases at J, with 12 bases between. This CDR3 has 14 amino acids. The germline gives CDR1 LNHDA, CDR2 SQIVND (reference sequence). The CDR3 DNA follows: TGTGCCAGTAGTATAGCTCGGGGCGGCGATGAGCAGTTCTTC. It specifies CASSIARGGDEQFF.

This clone occurred once. This chain connects TRBV5-8 to TRBJ2-7, with 7 bases identical to TRBD1. Germline CDR1 reads SGHTS; CDR2 reads YDEGEE. Trimming cost V 4 bases and J 2 bases; bases outside gene matches: 3. This CDR3 is 13 amino acids long. The CDR3 nucleotides are TGTGCCAGCAGCCGCACAGGGGCCTACGAGCAGTACTTC. This codes for CASSRTGAYEQYF.

This rearrangement joins TRBV29-1 to TRBJ2-5, with 8 bases matching TRBD2. The CDR3 contains 15 residues. Germline CDR1 is SQVTM and CDR2 is ANQGSEA. V lost 1 base, J lost 4 bases, and 8 bases stayed unmatched. CDR3 sequence: CSVEGAGGFVETQYF. In DNA form, the CDR3 reads TGCAGCGTTGAAGGGGCGGGAGGCTTTGTAGAGACCCAGTACTTC.

This CDR3 reads CAWSADRATYGYTF. The DNA of the CDR3 is TGTGCCTGGAGTGCAGACCGGGCTACTTATGGCTACACCTTC. The V gene is TRBV30, the J gene TRBJ1-2, with no clear D. CDR3 length: 14 amino acids. V was clipped by 1 base and J by 5 bases, with 14 bases between them. Germline values: CDR1 GTSNPN, CDR2 SVGIG (reference sequence).

The chain recombines TRBV25-1 with TRBJ1-5, with 9 bases lining up with TRBD1. Unmatched junction bases numbered 4, after V lost 3 bases and J lost 4 bases. The CDR3 has 15 residues. Germline CDR1 reads MGHDK; CDR2 reads SYGVNS. This CDR3 reads CASSDGTGWNQPQHF. The CDR3 DNA reads TGTGCCAGCAGTGACGGGACAGGGTGGAATCAGCCCCAGCATTTT.

This rearrangement joins TRBV12-3 or TRBV12-4 to TRBJ1-3; D is ambiguous. CDR3 length: 13 residues. V was clipped by 10 bases and J by 8 bases, with 18 bases between them. Here the CDR3 DNA reads TGTGCCAACCGACCCCCAGGAGATTACACCATATATTTT. It codes for CANRPPGDYTIYF.

The chain has TRBV6-5 and TRBJ1-2; D may be TRBD1 (5 bases). This CDR3 region has 14 residues. V was pared by 4 bases and J by 7 bases, with 16 bases between. Germline assignment: CDR1 MNHEY and CDR2 SVGAGI. The CDR3 spells CASSLTGREGGYTF. The CDR3 DNA sequence: TGTGCCAGCAGTTTAACAGGCAGGGAAGGTGGCTACACCTTC.

This chain uses TRBV30 with TRBJ2-3, with 13 nucleotides matching TRBD2. There are 15 residues in the CDR3. Unmatched junction bases numbered 5, after V lost 7 bases and J lost 1 base. The germline gives CDR1 GTSNPN, CDR2 SVGIG (reference sequence). CDR3 coding DNA: TGTGCCTTAAGGACTAGCGGGAGACGCACAGATACGCAGTATTTT. Its protein product is CALRTSGRRTDTQYF.

This clone was counted a few times. The J gene is TRBJ1-2, the V gene TRBV5-6; D gene uncertain. The CDR3 is 14 residues long. Germline V lookup: CDR1 SGHDT, CDR2 YYEEEE. Trimming removed 0 bases from V and 7 bases from J, with 13 bases in between. The CDR3 DNA follows: TGTGCCAGCAGCTTGGGAGCCCCTTTGGGTGGCTACACCTTC. Translated: CASSLGAPLGGYTF.